Each of the 4 T cell receptor beta chains below was sequenced from the same sample in a study of blood T cell repertoires in COVID-19. Measured with immunoSEQ multiplex PCR; TCRdb has only the in-frame clones, and not every one. Altogether approximately 110,000 clones are present, approximately 85% being singletons, with the ten largest covering roughly 5.4%. Material: peripheral blood. The receptors shown here come from a human donor in a cohort sampled during active COVID-19.

CDR3 region: CASRKGGTSGLNEQFF. CDR3 nucleotides: TGTGCCAGTAGAAAGGGCGGGACTAGCGGTCTCAATGAGCAGTTCTTC. The chain uses TRBV19 and TRBJ2-1, with TRBD2 matching 11 bases. The CDR3 runs 16 residues. With V trimmed by 6 bases and J by 6 bases, 10 bases remained unmatched. From germline, CDR1 is LNHDA and CDR2 SQIVND (reference sequence).

This clone has just one count. The chain combines TRBV28 with TRBJ1-6; 7 bases are shared with TRBD1. This CDR3 spans 13 amino acids. Trimming at V came to 7 bases and at J to 9 bases, leaving 6 bases not matched to a gene. Germline-derived CDR1 and CDR2 are MDHEN and SYDVKM. Here the CDR3 reads CASTSRGRSPLHF. The DNA of the CDR3 is TGTGCCAGCACCTCGAGGGGGCGTTCACCCCTCCACTTT. Variable domain in full (rest from reference TRBV28 and TRBJ1-6): DVKVTQSSRYLVKRTGEKVFLECVQDMDHENMFWYRQDPGLGLRLIYFSYDVKMKEKGDIPEGYSVSREKKERFSLILESASTNQTSMYLCASTSRGRSPLHFGNGTRLTVT.

This clone was detected only once. The V and J genes are TRBV5-4 and TRBJ2-2; D may be TRBD1 (5 bases). Germline V gives CDR1 SGHNT, CDR2 YYREEE (reference sequence). V lost 6 bases and J lost 5, with 14 bases in between. The CDR3 extends over 14 amino acids. The CDR3 region has the DNA TGTGCCAGCACCTTCGGTCAGGGTACCGGGGAGCTGTTTTTT. It is translated as CASTFGQGTGELFF.

The gene calls are TRBV6-4 and TRBJ1-1; 7 bases are shared with TRBD1. CDR1 is MRHNA and CDR2 is SNTAGT in the germline V gene. This CDR3 is built from 14 residues. Trimming removed 6 bases from V and 0 bases from J; junction bases left unmatched: 4. CDR3 sequence (DNA): TGTGCCAGCAGCCCGACAGGGTTGAACACTGAAGCTTTCTTT. Its protein is CASSPTGLNTEAFF.